The 20 T cell receptor beta chains below all came from one sample that was sequenced in a study of cytomegalovirus exposure and HLA in healthy donors. Method: immunoSEQ multiplex PCR; TCRdb's copy keeps in-frame clones and lacks some. The sample carries hundreds of thousands of clones, around 86% recorded once. Specimen: PBMCs. The receptor set was obtained from a woman younger than 30 in good health and CMV-seronegative.

The rearrangement joins TRBV27 to TRBJ1-1; TRBD1 agrees at 7 bases. V was clipped by 5 bases and J by 0 bases; unmatched bases: 6. The CDR3 covers 15 residues. Germline CDR1 reads MNHEY; CDR2 reads SMNVEV (reference sequence). CDR3 loop: CASSPLGQLNTEAFF. The CDR3 bases are TGTGCCAGCAGTCCGCTGGGACAGCTGAACACTGAAGCTTTCTTT.

This chain links TRBV27 with TRBJ2-7, with 12 bases aligning to TRBD2. V shed 6 bases, J shed 4 bases, and the junction held 10 bases outside the gene matches. Germline CDR1 is MNHEY and CDR2 is SMNVEV (reference sequence). This CDR3 comprises 16 residues. The CDR3 region is CASRSPSTSGSYEQYF. The CDR3 DNA reads TGTGCCAGCAGGTCACCCTCGACTAGCGGGAGTTACGAGCAGTACTTC.

CDR3 bases: TGTGCCAGCAGTCCCTTTAGGGGTTTTGCAACTAATGAAAAACTGTTTTTT. Protein product: CASSPFRGFATNEKLFF. The chain uses TRBV28 and TRBJ1-4; D might be TRBD1 (5 bases). Germline V gives CDR1 MDHEN, CDR2 SYDVKM. CDR3 length: 17 amino acids. Trimming cost V 5 bases and J 0 bases, with 16 bases left between them.

This sequence joins TRBV15 and TRBJ2-1, with 7 bases lining up with TRBD2. The germline CDR1 and CDR2 sequences are LNHNV and YYDKDF (reference sequence). Germline trimming cut 1 base from V and 8 bases from J; bases unmatched to any gene: 11. The CDR3 is 16 residues long. CDR3: CATSRVLGLGSDEQFF. CDR3 DNA: TGTGCCACCAGCAGAGTCCTAGGACTAGGTAGCGATGAGCAGTTCTTC.

The gene calls are TRBV2 and TRBJ1-6; D gene ambiguous. The germline V gene encodes CDR1 SNHLY and CDR2 FYNNEI. The CDR3 spans 14 residues. With 4 bases removed from V and 10 bases from J, the gap between germline ends came to 14 bases. In nucleotides, the CDR3 is TGTGCCAGCAGTGTAGGCAGGTTCGGATCACCCCTCCACTTT. This codes for CASSVGRFGSPLHF.

J is TRBJ1-1 and V is TRBV5-1; no clear D gene. This CDR3 has 14 residues. Deletions cut 3 bases from V and 8 bases from J, with 17 bases between. Germline CDR1 SGHRS, CDR2 YFSETQ. The CDR3 nucleotides are TGCGCCAGCAGCTACCGGGATACCTCATTGGAAGCTTTCTTT. It codes for CASSYRDTSLEAFF. The whole variable domain, filled in from reference TRBV5-1 and TRBJ1-1, reads KAGVTQTPRYLIKTRGQQVTLSCSPISGHRSVSWYQQTPGQGLQFLFEYFSETQRNKGNFPGRFSGRQFSNSRSEMNVSTLELGDSALYLCASSYRDTSLEAFFGQGTRLTVV.

The chain is built from TRBV5-1 and TRBJ1-3; D possibly corresponds to TRBD1 (5 bases). Trimming pared 4 bases from V and 4 bases from J, leaving 12 bases between. The germline CDR1 and CDR2 sequences are SGHRS and YFSETQ. There are 14 residues in the CDR3. In nucleotides, the CDR3 is TGCGCCAGCAGCGGGGGAGGCGGCGGAAACACCATATATTTT. Translating gives CASSGGGGGNTIYF.

The chain combines TRBV5-4 with TRBJ2-5; 11 positions agree with TRBD2. Germline V gives CDR1 SGHNT, CDR2 YYREEE (reference sequence). Trimming at V came to 1 base and at J to 1 base, leaving 3 bases not matched to a gene. The CDR3 spans 16 residues. The CDR3 DNA follows: TGTGCCAGCAGCTTGTTAGCGGGAGGGCCCCAAGAGACCCAGTACTTC. Its protein is CASSLLAGGPQETQYF.

The chain combines TRBV10-1 with TRBJ2-7; 7 bases match TRBD1. The CDR3 length is 14 residues. V gave up 3 bases and J gave up 4 bases; unmatched junction bases: 6. Germline CDR1 is WNHNN and CDR2 is SYGVQD (reference sequence). DNA of the CDR3: TGCGCCAGCAGTGATCGACAGGGTAAATACGAGCAGTACTTC. This sequence encodes CASSDRQGKYEQYF.

The V gene is TRBV28, the J gene TRBJ1-2, with a possible D match to TRBD1 (6 bases). The CDR3 runs 13 residues. The germline CDR1 and CDR2 sequences are MDHEN and SYDVKM. V was clipped by 4 bases and J by 4 bases, with 10 bases between them. The CDR3 bases are TGTGCCAGCAGTTCCGGGACAATCTATGGCTACACCTTC. This codes for CASSSGTIYGYTF.

This clone appeared a few times. The V and J genes are TRBV30 and TRBJ2-2; D gene ambiguous. V was cut by 4 bases and J by 5 bases, with 8 bases left in between. Germline CDR1 GTSNPN, CDR2 SVGIG (reference sequence). The CDR3 has 12 amino acids. DNA of the CDR3: TGTGCCTGGATTAGTTTGACCGGGGAGCTGTTTTTT. Translating it yields CAWISLTGELFF.

V is TRBV9 and J is TRBJ2-2, with 7 bases lining up with TRBD1. This CDR3 is built from 17 residues. CDR1 SGDLS and CDR2 YYNGEE come from the germline V gene. The V and J ends lost 1 base and 0 bases, in that order; junction bases with no gene match: 6. CDR3 amino acids: CASSVLPGQTNTGELFF. In nucleotides, the CDR3 is TGTGCCAGCAGCGTACTCCCGGGACAGACGAACACCGGGGAGCTGTTTTTT.

The chain carries TRBV7-8 and TRBJ1-2; 7 bases fit TRBD1. CDR3 length: 16 residues. Trimming cost V 1 base and J 4 bases; bases outside gene matches: 9. The V gene's germline CDR1 is SGHVS and CDR2 FQNEAQ. The CDR3 reads CASSLEGAVPSYGYTF. The CDR3 DNA sequence: TGTGCCAGCAGCTTAGAGGGGGCAGTTCCTTCCTATGGCTACACCTTC.

The gene calls are TRBV28 and TRBJ2-7, with D tentatively TRBD1 (6 bases). Trimming pared 5 bases from V and 5 bases from J, leaving 16 bases between. There are 14 residues in the CDR3. Germline CDR1 is MDHEN and CDR2 is SYDVKM. CDR3 nucleotide sequence: TGTGCCAGCAGTCCCGCAGGGGCCCCGGACGAGCAGTACTTC. This codes for CASSPAGAPDEQYF.

The J gene is TRBJ1-1, the V gene TRBV7-2; D gene uncertain. V was clipped by 3 bases and J by 5 bases, with 7 bases between them. The CDR3 contains 12 residues. The germline CDR1 and CDR2 sequences are SGHTA and FQGNSA. The CDR3 sequence is CASSFGLTEAFF. For the CDR3, the DNA is TGTGCCAGCAGCTTTGGACTAACTGAAGCTTTCTTT.

This clone was seen a handful of times. The chain recombines TRBV30 with TRBJ2-3; 10 bases map to TRBD1. This CDR3 contains 16 residues. Germline V lookup: CDR1 GTSNPN, CDR2 SVGIG (reference sequence). V was pared by 0 bases and J by 4 bases, with 7 bases of the junction left unmatched. The CDR3 bases are TGTGCCTGGAGTGTACCCCGGGACAGGGGCTCAGATACGCAGTATTTT. As protein: CAWSVPRDRGSDTQYF.

This chain uses TRBV19 with TRBJ2-1; possibly TRBD2 for D (7 bases). Germline values: CDR1 LNHDA, CDR2 SQIVND (reference sequence). The V end was cut by 5 bases, the J end by 6 bases, with 17 bases between. The CDR3 is 15 amino acids. Here the CDR3 reads CASSVMAGAFNEQFF. As DNA, the CDR3 is TGTGCCAGTAGTGTAATGGCGGGGGCTTTCAATGAGCAGTTCTTC.

In this sample, this clone turned up once. The chain carries TRBV7-3 and TRBJ1-3; D not resolved. Germline lookup yields CDR1 SGHTA and CDR2 FQGTGA. Trimming took 5 bases from V and 0 from J, leaving 14 bases between them. The CDR3 runs 16 residues. CDR3 in DNA: TGTGCCAGCAGCGCAGCCCAGGCAAGCTCTGGAAACACCATATATTTT. Amino acids: CASSAAQASSGNTIYF.

This chain uses TRBV5-1 with TRBJ2-7; possible D gene TRBD2, 5 bases. V gave up 0 bases and J gave up 2 bases, with 9 bases separating them. Germline CDR1 SGHRS, CDR2 YFSETQ. The CDR3 is 14 amino acids. The CDR3 sequence: CASSLELGAYEQYF. The CDR3 nucleotides are TGCGCCAGCAGCTTGGAACTAGGAGCCTACGAGCAGTACTTC.

This clone was found once. The V call is TRBV28, the J call TRBJ2-7, with 7 bases lining up with TRBD2. This CDR3 spans 17 amino acids. CDR1 is MDHEN, CDR2 SYDVKM, per germline. V shed 7 bases, J shed 3 bases, and the junction held 18 bases outside the gene matches. This CDR3 reads CASNRRVMVGGSYEQYF. Here the CDR3 DNA reads TGTGCCAGCAACCGGAGGGTCATGGTGGGAGGGAGCTACGAGCAGTACTTC.